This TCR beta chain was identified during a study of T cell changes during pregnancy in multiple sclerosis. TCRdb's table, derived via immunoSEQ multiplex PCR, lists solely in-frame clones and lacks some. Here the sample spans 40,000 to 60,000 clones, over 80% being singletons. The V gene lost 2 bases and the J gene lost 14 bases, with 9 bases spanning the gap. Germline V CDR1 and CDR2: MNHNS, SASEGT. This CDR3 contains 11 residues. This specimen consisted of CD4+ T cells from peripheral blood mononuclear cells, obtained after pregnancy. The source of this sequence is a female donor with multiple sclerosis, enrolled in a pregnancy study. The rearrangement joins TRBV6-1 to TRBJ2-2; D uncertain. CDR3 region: CASSELRILFF. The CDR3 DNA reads TGTGCCAGCAGTGAACTTCGTATTCTGTTTTTT.